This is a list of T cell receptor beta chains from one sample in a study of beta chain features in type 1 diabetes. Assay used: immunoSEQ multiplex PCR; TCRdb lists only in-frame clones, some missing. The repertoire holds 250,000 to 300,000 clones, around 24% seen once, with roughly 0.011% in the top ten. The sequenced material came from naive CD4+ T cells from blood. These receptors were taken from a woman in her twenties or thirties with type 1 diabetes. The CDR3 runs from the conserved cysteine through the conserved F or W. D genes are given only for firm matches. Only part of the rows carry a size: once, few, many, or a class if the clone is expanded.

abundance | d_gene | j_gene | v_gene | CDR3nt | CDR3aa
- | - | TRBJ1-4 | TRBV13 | TGTGCCAGCAGCTTACGTTTTGAAAAACTGTTTTTT | CASSLRFEKLFF
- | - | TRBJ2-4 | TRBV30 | TGTGCCTGGAGTGTAATGCGGACAAGGGGCCCGATAGCCAAAAACATTCAGTACTTC | CAWSVMRTRGPIAKNIQYF
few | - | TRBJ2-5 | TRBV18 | TGTGCCAGCTCACCACGACTAAGCCAAGAGACCCAGTACTTC | CASSPRLSQETQYF
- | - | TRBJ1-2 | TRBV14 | TGTGCCAGCAGCCCCGGTAGTCGAGGCTACACCTTC | CASSPGSRGYTF
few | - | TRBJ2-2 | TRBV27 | TGTGCCAGCAGTCCGGCCGCAGGGGCGGGCACCGGGGAGCTGTTTTTT | CASSPAAGAGTGELFF
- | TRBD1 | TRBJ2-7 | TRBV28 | TGTGCCAGCAGAACGGGACAGGGGTACGAGCAGTACTTC | CASRTGQGYEQYF
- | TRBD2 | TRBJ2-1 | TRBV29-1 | TGCAGCGTTGGACGACGACTAGCGGGAGCTTGGGAGCAGTTCTTC | CSVGRRLAGAWEQFF
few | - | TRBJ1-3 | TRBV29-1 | TGCAGCGTTGTCCCCATAGAGGCTGGAAACACCATATATTTT | CSVVPIEAGNTIYF
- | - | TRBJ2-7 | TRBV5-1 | TGCGCCAGCAGCTTGTTCGAGGGCGAGCAGTACTTC | CASSLFEGEQYF
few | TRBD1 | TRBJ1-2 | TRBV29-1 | TGCAGCGTTGAAGCCGCCCGGGACAGGGCCTATGGCTACACCTTC | CSVEAARDRAYGYTF
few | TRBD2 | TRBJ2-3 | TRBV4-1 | TGCGCCAGCAGATCCGAACCCCCCGGGACTAGCTACCTCACAGATACGCAGTATTTT | CASRSEPPGTSYLTDTQYF
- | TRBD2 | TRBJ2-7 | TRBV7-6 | TGTGCCAGCAGCCCAATAGCGGGAGCGCTCTCGCGTGAGCAGTACTTC | CASSPIAGALSREQYF
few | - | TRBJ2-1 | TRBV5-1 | TGCGCCAGCAGCTTGGGGGGGCTAGGGCCCGTCGATGAGCAGTTCTTC | CASSLGGLGPVDEQFF
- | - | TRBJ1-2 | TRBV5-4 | TGTGCCAGCAGCGTGGCGGAGAATGGCTACACCTTC | CASSVAENGYTF
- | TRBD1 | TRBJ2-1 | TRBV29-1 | TGCAGCGTTGGACGGCAGGGGGCTGGGCAGTTCTTC | CSVGRQGAGQFF
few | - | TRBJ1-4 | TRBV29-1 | TGCAGCGTGGGGGGGACATTTAGGGAAAAACTGTTTTTT | CSVGGTFREKLFF
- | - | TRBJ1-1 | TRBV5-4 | TGTGCCAGCAGCCAAGGGGTTGTACGGAAGAACACTGAAGCTTTCTTT | CASSQGVVRKNTEAFF
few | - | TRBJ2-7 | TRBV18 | TGTGCCAGCTCACCACGAGATTTCTCCGCCGAGCAGTACTTC | CASSPRDFSAEQYF
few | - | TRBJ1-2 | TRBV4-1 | TGCGCCAGCAGCCAAGGGGCCATCTATGGCTACACCTTC | CASSQGAIYGYTF
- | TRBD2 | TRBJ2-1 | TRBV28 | TGTGCCAGCAGTTACGGGGGAGCGGGAGGAAATGAGCAGTTCTTC | CASSYGGAGGNEQFF
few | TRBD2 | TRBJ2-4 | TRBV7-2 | TGTGCCAGCAGCTATAAACTCAGCGGGGGAACCAAAAACATTCAGTACTTC | CASSYKLSGGTKNIQYF
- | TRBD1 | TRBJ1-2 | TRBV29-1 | TGCAGCGTTCTTCCGGGACAGGGGTCCCTCTATGGCTACACCTTC | CSVLPGQGSLYGYTF
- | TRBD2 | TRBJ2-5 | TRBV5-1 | TGCGCCAGCAGCGTTGGCGCTAGCGGGAGGGCCGGAGAGACCCAGTACTTC | CASSVGASGRAGETQYF
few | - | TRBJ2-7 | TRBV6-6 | - | CASSFGPGYNYEQYF
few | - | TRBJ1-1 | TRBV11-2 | TGTGCCAGCAGCCGGGGGTTAGGGAACACTGAAGCTTTCTTT | CASSRGLGNTEAFF
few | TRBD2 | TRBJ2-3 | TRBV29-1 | TGCAGCGTTAGTAGGCTAGCGGAAAGCACAGATACGCAGTATTTT | CSVSRLAESTDTQYF
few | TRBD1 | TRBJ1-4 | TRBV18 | TGTGCCAGCTCACCACCGTCGACAGGGAAGTACGAAAAACTGTTTTTT | CASSPPSTGKYEKLFF
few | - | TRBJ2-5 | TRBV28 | TGTGCCAGCAGTTCCCCAGGGGCAGTACAGCAAGAGACCCAGTACTTC | CASSSPGAVQQETQYF
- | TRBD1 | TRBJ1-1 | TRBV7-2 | TGTGCCAGCAGCGGACAGGCCGCTTCCTATATGAACACTGAAGCTTTCTTT | CASSGQAASYMNTEAFF
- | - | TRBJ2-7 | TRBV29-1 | TGCAGCGTTGAAAGGGACAACTACGAGCAGTACTTC | CSVERDNYEQYF
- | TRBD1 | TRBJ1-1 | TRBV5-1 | TGCGCCAGCAGCTCCCTTCGACAGGGGGACACTGAAGCTTTCTTT | CASSSLRQGDTEAFF
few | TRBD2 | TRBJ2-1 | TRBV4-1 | TGCGCCAGCAGCCGTGGACTAGCGAGTGAGCAGTTCTTC | CASSRGLASEQFF
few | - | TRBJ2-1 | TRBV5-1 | TGCGCCAGCAGCTTTCTAGGTATCGGTGAGCAGTTCTTC | CASSFLGIGEQFF
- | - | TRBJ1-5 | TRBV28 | TGTGCCAGCAGTTTACCCGACTATCAGCCCCAGCATTTT | CASSLPDYQPQHF
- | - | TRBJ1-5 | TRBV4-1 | TGCGCCAGCAGCCAGAGTTGGTTAGGCAATCAGCCCCAGCATTTT | CASSQSWLGNQPQHF
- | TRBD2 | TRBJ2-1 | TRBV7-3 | TGTGCCAGCAGCTTAGCAGCGGGGTATTACAATGAGCAGTTCTTC | CASSLAAGYYNEQFF
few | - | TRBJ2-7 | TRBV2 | TGTGCCAGCAGGGCTGGCTACGAGCAGTACTTC | CASRAGYEQYF
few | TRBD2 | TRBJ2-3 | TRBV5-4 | TGTGCCAGCAGCTCTAAGCGGGAGAAAACAGATACGCAGTATTTT | CASSSKREKTDTQYF
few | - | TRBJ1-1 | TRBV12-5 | TGTGCTAGTGGTCGCGGCACGAACACTGAAGCTTTCTTT | CASGRGTNTEAFF
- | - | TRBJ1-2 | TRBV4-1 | TGCGCCAGCAGCCACTGGAGGACGGCTAACTATGGCTACACCTTC | CASSHWRTANYGYTF
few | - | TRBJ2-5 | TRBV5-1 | TGCGCCAGCCGGGAGACAGAAGAGACCCAGTACTTC | CASRETEETQYF
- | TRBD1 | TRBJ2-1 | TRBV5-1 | TGCGCCAGCAGCCGAGACAGGGGGCGAAGGGACAATGAGCAGTTCTTC | CASSRDRGRRDNEQFF
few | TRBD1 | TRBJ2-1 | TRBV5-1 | TGCGCCAGCAGCTTGGAGGGACAGGGCCATGAGCAGTTCTTC | CASSLEGQGHEQFF
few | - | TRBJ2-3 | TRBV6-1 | TGTGCCAGCAGTATACAAGAGGCTTTGGCAGATACGCAGTATTTT | CASSIQEALADTQYF
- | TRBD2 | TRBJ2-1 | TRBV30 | TGTGCCTGGGCGAGCGGGAGATACAATGAGCAGTTCTTC | CAWASGRYNEQFF
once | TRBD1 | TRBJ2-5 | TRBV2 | TGTGCCCCCTGGGGACAGTCACAAGAGACCCAGTACTTC | CAPWGQSQETQYF
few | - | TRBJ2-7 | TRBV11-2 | TGTGCCAGCAGCTTAGGTGACAGCCGGGAGCAGTACTTC | CASSLGDSREQYF
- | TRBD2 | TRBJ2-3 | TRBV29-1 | TGCAGTGCCGGGACTAGCGGCACAGATACGCAGTATTTT | CSAGTSGTDTQYF
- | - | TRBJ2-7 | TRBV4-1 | TGCGCCAGCAGCCCCGCTGTTGGGAGCTCCTACGAGCAGTACTTC | CASSPAVGSSYEQYF
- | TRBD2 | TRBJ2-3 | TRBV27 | TGTGCCAGCAGTACCAGACTAGCGGGAGGGCCTGGGCCGACAGATACGCAGTATTTT | CASSTRLAGGPGPTDTQYF
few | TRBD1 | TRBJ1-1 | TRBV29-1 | TGCAGCGTAGCCGGGACAGAAGCTTCTGAAGCTTTCTTT | CSVAGTEASEAFF
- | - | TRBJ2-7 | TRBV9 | TGTGCCAGCAGCCCCGCGGCGGGGAGCGACCACGAGCAGTACTTC | CASSPAAGSDHEQYF